The 31 T cell receptor beta chains listed next were all sequenced from one sample in a study of T cell repertoires in cytomegalovirus infection. No antigen has been identified for these receptors. MiXCR, applied by TCRdb to the reads, yields one record per CDR3 protein. Seen here are roughly 280,000 distinct CDR3 sequences, about 20% observed once, and the top ten hold about 21%. Sample: cultured PBMCs, taken from culture after CMV antigen stimulation. The receptor set was obtained from a human donor in good health (CMV status not recorded). Some clones in this sample may be carry-over from other donors' samples.

The gene calls are TRBV7-2 and TRBJ2-1, with D perhaps assigned TRBD1 or TRBD2 (5 bases each). Germline CDR1 and CDR2: SGHTA and FQGNSA. This CDR3 has 12 residues. Between the trimmed V and J ends, which lost 5 bases and 9 bases, there was a span of 11 bases. The CDR3 DNA follows: TGTGCCAGCAGCCCGCCCGGGACTGAGCAGTTCTTC. This translates into CASSPPGTEQFF.

V and J are TRBV5-4 and TRBJ1-1; possibly TRBD1 for D (5 bases). V lost 3 bases and J lost 6, with 18 bases in between. This CDR3 contains 15 residues. The V gene's germline CDR1 is SGHNT and CDR2 YYREEE (reference sequence). DNA of the CDR3: TGTGCCAGCAGCTCGGGACTCCAAAACACAGCTGAAGCTTTCTTT. Translated, it gives CASSSGLQNTAEAFF.

This chain connects TRBV30 to TRBJ2-1, with 13 bases lining up with TRBD2. V lost 0 bases, J lost 6 bases, and 2 bases stayed unmatched. The CDR3 loop spans 15 amino acids. CDR1 is GTSNPN, CDR2 SVGIG, per germline (reference sequence). CDR3 DNA sequence: TGTGCCTGGAGTGTACTAGCGGGAGGGCCCAATGAGCAGTTCTTC. Its protein product is CAWSVLAGGPNEQFF.

This chain uses TRBV10-3 with TRBJ2-1; TRBD2 matches at 9 bases. This CDR3 is 19 amino acids long. Germline values: CDR1 ENHRY, CDR2 SYGVKD. The J segment lost 1 base and the V segment lost 0 bases, leaving 10 bases of the junction unmatched. The CDR3 region has the DNA TGTGCCATCAGTGAGTCCATCGCGCGGGAGGGCCGTTCCTACAATGAGCAGTTCTTC. This translates into CAISESIAREGRSYNEQFF.

The chain uses TRBV29-1 and TRBJ1-2, with 10 nucleotides matching TRBD1. Per germline, CDR1 SQVTM and CDR2 ANQGSEA. The CDR3 has 19 amino acids. Germline trimming cut 8 bases from V and 2 bases from J; bases unmatched to any gene: 23. CDR3 residues: CSTRRGSGTGAWGNYGYTF. For the CDR3, the DNA is TGCAGCACGAGAAGAGGATCCGGGACAGGGGCCTGGGGGAACTATGGCTACACCTTC.

The chain carries TRBV11-3 and TRBJ2-1; TRBD1 matches 8 bases. Germline-derived CDR1 and CDR2 are SGHNT and YENEEA. V dropped 1 base and J dropped 7; count of bases not matched to a gene: 0. The CDR3 is 13 amino acids. The CDR3 loop is CASSLGTGNEQFF. For the CDR3, the DNA is TGTGCCAGCAGCTTAGGGACAGGGAATGAGCAGTTCTTC.

The sample holds many counts of this clonotype. V and J are TRBV12-3 or TRBV12-4 and TRBJ2-2, with 14 nucleotides matching TRBD2. This CDR3 comprises 16 residues. The V gene end was trimmed by 6 bases and the J gene end by 6 bases; junction bases not matched to a gene: 6. The CDR3 loop reads CASSRGLAGAAGELFF. The DNA of the CDR3 is TGTGCCAGCAGCCGGGGACTAGCGGGAGCGGCCGGGGAGCTGTTTTTT.

V and J are TRBV10-3 and TRBJ2-2; 10 bases are a match to TRBD2. V trimming: 8 bases; J trimming: 4 bases; junction bases outside the gene matches: 7. The CDR3 totals 15 residues. In germline, CDR1 is ENHRY, CDR2 SYGVKD. CDR3 residues: CAIGLAGDPTGELFF. DNA for the CDR3: TGTGCCATCGGCCTAGCGGGAGATCCCACCGGGGAGCTGTTTTTT.

V is TRBV23-1 and J is TRBJ2-3; no clear D. TRBV23-1 belongs to the ORF category, with a function that is uncertain. The CDR3 is 12 residues long. The ends were cut back, 8 bases at V and 6 bases at J, with 12 bases in the middle. CDR3 sequence: CASGRWWDTQYF. CDR3 bases: TGCGCCAGCGGCCGTTGGTGGGATACGCAGTATTTT.

The chain joins TRBV27 to TRBJ2-1, with D perhaps matching TRBD2 (6 bases). CDR3 length equals 15 residues. Germline V gives CDR1 MNHEY, CDR2 SMNVEV (reference sequence). The V end was cut by 6 bases, the J end by 0 bases, with 12 bases between. CDR3 amino acids: CASSGEAHSYNEQFF. DNA for the CDR3: TGTGCCAGCAGCGGGGAGGCCCACTCCTACAATGAGCAGTTCTTC.

This sequence joins TRBV6-2 or TRBV6-3 and TRBJ1-1; D unresolved. The germline V gene encodes CDR1 MNHEY and CDR2 SVGEGT. The CDR3 spans 13 residues. The V and J ends lost 5 bases and 1 base respectively, with 8 bases between them. The CDR3 nucleotides are TGTGCCAGCAGTCTAATCAAGAACACTGAAGCTTTCTTT. The encoded protein is CASSLIKNTEAFF.

This clonotype was counted between two and nine times. This chain joins TRBV4-3 and TRBJ2-1; tentatively, D is TRBD1 (6 bases). Germline CDR1 reads LGHNA; CDR2 reads YSLEER. The CDR3 contains 17 residues. V dropped 0 bases and J dropped 6 bases, with 18 bases sitting between them. The CDR3: CASSQDPGTPSINEQFF. CDR3 sequence (DNA): TGCGCCAGCAGCCAAGATCCAGGGACACCTTCTATCAATGAGCAGTTCTTC.

This clonotype occurred a few times. This chain joins TRBV19 and TRBJ1-3; D is ambiguous. The V gene's germline CDR1 is LNHDA and CDR2 SQIVND (reference sequence). V lost 8 bases and J lost 0, with 8 bases in between. This CDR3 has 13 residues. The chain's CDR3 is CASSTVSGNTIYF. The CDR3 region has the DNA TGTGCCAGTTCCACAGTCTCTGGAAACACCATATATTTT. Filled out from reference TRBV19 and TRBJ1-3, the complete variable domain reads DGGITQSPKYLFRKEGQNVTLSCEQNLNHDAMYWYRQDPGQGLRLIYYSQIVNDFQKGDIAEGYSVSREKKESFPLTVTSAQKNPTAFYLCASSTVSGNTIYFGEGSWLTVV.

The gene calls are TRBV5-1 and TRBJ2-7; D is unclear. The V gene's germline CDR1 is SGHRS and CDR2 YFSETQ. CDR3 length equals 13 residues. Trimming took off 0 bases at V and 3 bases at J, with 7 bases between the two ends. Written as DNA, the CDR3 is TGCGCCAGCAGCTTGGAGGGCAGCTACGAGCAGTACGTC. This sequence encodes CASSLEGSYEQYV.

This clonotype was detected only a few times. J is TRBJ1-1 and V is TRBV10-3, with 9 bases identical to TRBD1. V was clipped by 7 bases and J by 4 bases; unmatched bases: 7. The germline V gene encodes CDR1 ENHRY and CDR2 SYGVKD. The CDR3 covers 14 residues. Here the CDR3 DNA reads TGTGCCATCACCGGGACAGGGACGGGCACTGAAGCTTTCTTT. It codes for CAITGTGTGTEAFF.

This clonotype occurred many times. This sequence joins TRBV6-1 and TRBJ1-1; no clear D. V was trimmed by 2 bases and J by 1 base, leaving 17 bases between them. The V gene's germline CDR1 is MNHNS and CDR2 SASEGT. There are 17 residues in the CDR3. DNA of the CDR3: TGTGCCAGCAGTGAATTCATAGGAAGGAGAGGGAACACTGAAGCTTTCTTT. Its translation: CASSEFIGRRGNTEAFF.

The genes are TRBV12-3 or TRBV12-4 and TRBJ2-1; 9 bases are a match to TRBD2. V lost 9 bases, J lost 4 bases, and 10 bases stayed unmatched. This CDR3 is built from 15 residues. The CDR3 nucleotides read TGTGCCAGTATCAAAATAGCGGGAGCTTACAATGAGCAGTTCTTC. Its protein is CASIKIAGAYNEQFF.

The V call is TRBV19, the J call TRBJ1-5; 9 positions agree with TRBD1. This CDR3 contains 15 residues. From germline, CDR1 is LNHDA and CDR2 SQIVND (reference sequence). V lost 5 bases, J lost 5 bases, and 7 bases stayed unmatched. The chain's CDR3 is CASSLGTGTDQPQHF. CDR3 bases: TGTGCCAGTAGTTTAGGGACAGGGACGGATCAGCCCCAGCATTTT.

The V and J genes are TRBV6-1 and TRBJ1-3, with 11 positions matching TRBD1. CDR3 length: 17 amino acids. From germline, CDR1 is MNHNS and CDR2 SASEGT. Unmatched junction bases numbered 10, after V lost 6 bases and J lost 3 bases. In nucleotides, the CDR3 is TGTGCCAGCAGATACCGGACAGGGGGCGCGAATGGAAACACCATATATTTT. Amino acid sequence: CASRYRTGGANGNTIYF.

This clonotype was counted ten times or more. This rearrangement joins TRBV6-1 to TRBJ1-1; 8 bases line up with TRBD1. Looked up from germline, CDR1 is MNHNS and CDR2 is SASEGT. The CDR3 contains 14 residues. The V gene end was trimmed by 8 bases and the J gene end by 1 base; junction bases not matched to a gene: 6. The CDR3 protein is CASRRQGQNTEAFF. The DNA of the CDR3 is TGTGCCAGCCGAAGACAGGGGCAGAACACTGAAGCTTTCTTT.

The gene calls are TRBV7-9 and TRBJ2-3; the D gene is possibly TRBD2 (5 bases). Per the germline V gene, CDR1 is SEHNR and CDR2 is FQNEAQ (reference sequence). The CDR3 has 14 residues. The ends were cut back, 2 bases at V and 6 bases at J, with 12 bases in the middle. The CDR3 here is CASSLSSWRDTQYF. The CDR3 DNA reads TGTGCCAGCAGCTTATCCTCGTGGAGGGATACGCAGTATTTT.

The chain uses TRBV19 and TRBJ2-5; TRBD1 matches 12 bases. V lost 7 bases to trimming and J lost 4 bases; unmatched junction nucleotides: 10. The CDR3 covers 16 residues. Germline CDR1 reads LNHDA; CDR2 reads SQIVND (reference sequence). For the CDR3, the DNA is TGTGCCAGTACAATGGGACAGGGGGCAGGTGGAGAGACCCAGTACTTC. Its protein product is CASTMGQGAGGETQYF.

The rearrangement joins TRBV27 to TRBJ2-1; 8 nucleotides line up with TRBD2. CDR1 and CDR2 from the germline V gene are MNHEY and SMNVEV (reference sequence). V dropped 3 bases and J dropped 9; count of bases not matched to a gene: 13. This CDR3 has 16 residues. The CDR3 DNA follows: TGTGCCAGCAGTTTGGGGGTAGCGGGACCTCAGGTTGAGCAGTTCTTC. This codes for CASSLGVAGPQVEQFF.

This clonotype showed up many times. The chain carries TRBV29-1 and TRBJ2-7, with D tentatively TRBD2 (6 bases). This CDR3 spans 11 amino acids. Germline CDR1 is SQVTM and CDR2 is ANQGSEA. Trimming left V 6 bases short and J 7 bases short, with 13 bases between. As DNA, the CDR3 is TGCAGCGTCATAGGCCGGGGGGAGCAGTACTTC. It specifies CSVIGRGEQYF.

The chain couples TRBV3-1 to TRBJ1-1, with D possibly matching TRBD1 (5 bases). Germline V gene data show CDR1 as LGHDT and CDR2 as YNNKEL (reference sequence). The CDR3 loop spans 14 amino acids. V was pared by 5 bases and J by 5 bases, with 15 bases between. The CDR3 DNA is TGTGCCAGCAGCACTCCGGGGCTAAGGACTGAAGCTTTCTTT. Protein product: CASSTPGLRTEAFF.

This clonotype was observed at least ten times. V gene TRBV7-9 combines with J gene TRBJ1-1; D gene unclear. V was pared by 5 bases and J by 11 bases, with 12 bases between. CDR3 length: 11 residues. CDR1 and CDR2 (germline): SEHNR, FQNEAQ (reference sequence). The CDR3 DNA reads TGTGCCAGCAGCCTCCGAGAAAGGGCTTTCTTT. Translating gives CASSLRERAFF.

The rearrangement joins TRBV20-1 to TRBJ1-2, with 8 bases fitting TRBD1. CDR3 size: 15 residues. The germline V gene encodes CDR1 DFQATT and CDR2 SNEGSKA (reference sequence). J gave up 4 bases and V 2 bases, and 9 bases lay outside the gene matches. CDR3 amino acids: CSARSRQGLAYGYTF. Here the CDR3 DNA reads TGCAGTGCTAGATCGAGACAGGGGTTGGCCTATGGCTACACCTTC.

This clonotype was observed at least ten times. The V call is TRBV7-9, the J call TRBJ2-1; TRBD2 might be the D (7 bases). V gave up 2 bases and J gave up 8 bases, with 16 bases separating them. The germline V gene encodes CDR1 SEHNR and CDR2 FQNEAQ (reference sequence). The CDR3 is 15 amino acids. As DNA, the CDR3 is TGTGCCAGCAGCTTATCTTCGACGGGGGGCGATGAGCAGTTCTTC. Translated: CASSLSSTGGDEQFF. Variable domain in full (rest from reference TRBV7-9 and TRBJ2-1): DTGVSQNPRHKITKRGQNVTFRCDPISEHNRLYWYRQTLGQGPEFLTYFQNEAQLEKSRLLSDRFSAERPKGSFSTLEIQRTEQGDSAMYLCASSLSSTGGDEQFFGPGTRLTVL.

This clonotype has only a few counts. The V gene is TRBV28, the J gene TRBJ1-5; D unresolved. This CDR3 spans 17 amino acids. V lost 5 bases and J 0 bases, leaving 17 bases between the germline ends. CDR1 is MDHEN and CDR2 is SYDVKM in the germline V gene. The chain's CDR3 is CASSGLRLPNSNQPQHF. For the CDR3, the DNA is TGTGCCAGCAGTGGCCTTCGACTGCCTAATAGCAATCAGCCCCAGCATTTT.

The chain recombines TRBV6-6 with TRBJ2-7; D not certain. CDR3 length: 11 amino acids. Germline V lookup: CDR1 MNHNY, CDR2 SVGAGI (reference sequence). Trimming took 7 bases from V and 2 from J, leaving 6 bases between them. The CDR3 DNA reads as TGTGCCAGCACCCGGGCCTACGAGCAGTACGTC. Its translation is CASTRAYEQYV.

In its sample, this clonotype was seen many times. The CDR3 is CASSLYRGFETQYF. The CDR3 DNA reads TGTGCCAGCAGCTTATACAGGGGGTTTGAGACCCAGTACTTC. The rearrangement links TRBV7-2 to TRBJ2-5; 8 bases are a match to TRBD1. CDR1 is SGHTA and CDR2 is FQGNSA in the germline V gene. This CDR3 is built from 14 residues. V lost 2 bases, J lost 5 bases, and 4 bases stayed unmatched.